The 14 T cell receptor beta chains listed next were all sequenced from one sample in a study of OX40 agonist ivuxolimab in advanced cancers. Profiling relied on immunoSEQ multiplex PCR, and the TCRdb table lists in-frame clones only, not all of them. The sample includes about 58,000 clones, around 78% of them seen just once. Sample: CD4+ or CD8+ T cells sorted from blood, taken in a trial of the OX40 agonist ivuxolimab. Every receptor here comes from an adult with an advanced solid tumor such as melanoma, head and neck, liver or kidney cancer.

The V and J genes are TRBV5-6 and TRBJ1-1; D is undetermined. V lost 2 bases and J 5 bases, leaving 16 bases between the germline ends. This CDR3 is built from 15 residues. Germline V gene sequence: CDR1 SGHDT, CDR2 YYEEEE. The CDR3 DNA reads as TGTGCCAGCAGCTTATCATTGGAGAGGTGGACTGAAGCTTTCTTT. This codes for CASSLSLERWTEAFF. The whole variable domain, remainder taken from reference TRBV5-6 and TRBJ1-1, is DAGVTQSPTHLIKTRGQQVTLRCSPKSGHDTVSWYQQALGQGPQFIFQYYEEEERQRGNFPDRFSGHQFPNYSSELNVNALLLGDSALYLCASSLSLERWTEAFFGQGTRLTVV.

The chain has TRBV5-4 and TRBJ2-5; D is unresolved. Looked up from germline, CDR1 is SGHNT and CDR2 is YYREEE (reference sequence). With 4 bases removed from V and 4 bases from J, the gap between germline ends came to 17 bases. This CDR3 is built from 15 residues. The CDR3 DNA is TGTGCCAGCAGCCCACCCTTAAAGGATCGAGAGACCCAGTACTTC. Amino acids: CASSPPLKDRETQYF.

The chain combines TRBV28 with TRBJ1-1; TRBD1 might be the D (5 bases). V was pared by 6 bases and J by 1 base, with 9 bases between. The CDR3 extends over 13 amino acids. CDR1 is MDHEN, CDR2 SYDVKM, per germline. The CDR3 region is CASSTQGNTEAFF. CDR3 bases: TGTGCCAGCAGCACTCAGGGGAACACTGAAGCTTTCTTT.

The V and J genes are TRBV5-1 and TRBJ2-5, with D unclear. The CDR3 is 13 amino acids. V lost 4 bases to trimming and J lost 5 bases, with 12 bases between them. Germline assignment: CDR1 SGHRS and CDR2 YFSETQ. CDR3 in DNA: TGCGCCAGCAGCCTTAGGGTCCGGGAGACCCAGTACTTC. This codes for CASSLRVRETQYF. Full variable domain (rest looked up from reference TRBV5-1 and TRBJ2-5): KAGVTQTPRYLIKTRGQQVTLSCSPISGHRSVSWYQQTPGQGLQFLFEYFSETQRNKGNFPGRFSGRQFSNSRSEMNVSTLELGDSALYLCASSLRVRETQYFGPGTRLLVL.

The chain employs TRBV6-5 and TRBJ1-5, with 8 bases identical to TRBD1. This CDR3 is 15 amino acids long. The V gene end was trimmed by 2 bases and the J gene end by 5 bases; junction bases not matched to a gene: 5. Germline values: CDR1 MNHEY, CDR2 SVGAGI. The CDR3 DNA sequence: TGTGCCAGCAGTTACGGGCAGGGGGCCGATCAGCCCCAGCATTTT. Translating it yields CASSYGQGADQPQHF.

The genes are TRBV18 and TRBJ1-1; D may be TRBD1 (6 bases). Germline CDR1 is KGHSH and CDR2 is LQKENI. This CDR3 is built from 14 residues. V lost 7 bases to trimming and J lost 7 bases, with 19 bases between them. CDR3: CASYPMPGQNEAFF. For the CDR3, the DNA is TGTGCCAGCTACCCAATGCCCGGACAGAATGAAGCTTTCTTT.

This rearrangement joins TRBV11-2 to TRBJ2-5; TRBD2 aligns across 8 bases. Germline CDR1 SGHAT, CDR2 FQNNGV. V trimming: 1 base; J trimming: 5 bases; junction bases outside the gene matches: 6. The CDR3 has 15 residues. The CDR3 protein is CASSLAREGYETQYF. The CDR3 DNA reads TGTGCCAGCAGCTTAGCTCGGGAGGGGTATGAGACCCAGTACTTC. The whole variable domain, filled in from reference TRBV11-2 and TRBJ2-5, reads EAGVAQSPRYKIIEKRQSVAFWCNPISGHATLYWYQQILGQGPKLLIQFQNNGVVDDSQLPKDRFSAERLKGVDSTLKIQPAKLEDSAVYLCASSLAREGYETQYFGPGTRLLVL.

On this clone itself: At one boundary the junction diverges from the germline segment, which might be a read error. The rearrangement joins TRBV7-9 to TRBJ2-3; 11 bases agree with TRBD2. CDR3 length equals 15 residues. Germline loops: CDR1 SEHNR, CDR2 FQNEAQ (reference sequence). CDR3 region: CASSIAGGQADTQYF. CDR3 in DNA: TGTGCCAGCAGCATAGCGGGGGGGCAGGCAGATACGCAGTATTTT.

The chain's CDR3 is CASSIGGTPNTEAFF. CDR3 nucleotide sequence: TGTGCCAGTAGTATCGGAGGGACACCCAACACTGAAGCTTTCTTT. V usage is TRBV19 and J usage is TRBJ1-1; tentative D call: TRBD1 (6 bases). Germline V gene sequence: CDR1 LNHDA, CDR2 SQIVND (reference sequence). CDR3 length: 15 amino acids. Trimming took off 3 bases at V and 2 bases at J, with 13 bases between the two ends.

J is TRBJ2-3 and V is TRBV27, with 7 bases that match TRBD1. The germline V gene encodes CDR1 MNHEY and CDR2 SMNVEV (reference sequence). The CDR3 runs 17 residues. V was pared by 7 bases and J by 7 bases, with 20 bases of the junction left unmatched. CDR3 bases: TGTGCCAGCATGACCCGGCCTGGGCCAGGGGGTATAAATACGCAGTATTTT. Its translation is CASMTRPGPGGINTQYF.

This chain links TRBV2 with TRBJ2-5; 7 bases are shared with TRBD2. The CDR3 totals 14 residues. Trimming at V came to 4 bases and at J to 2 bases, leaving 4 bases not matched to a gene. The germline V gene has CDR1 SNHLY and CDR2 FYNNEI. The CDR3 here is CASSGRAGQETQYF. In DNA, the CDR3 is TGTGCCAGCAGTGGGCGAGCGGGGCAAGAGACCCAGTACTTC.

This clone was picked up many times. This sequence joins TRBV27 and TRBJ1-2; tentatively, D is TRBD1 (6 bases). This CDR3 is built from 14 residues. Trimming took off 5 bases at V and 5 bases at J, with 15 bases between the two ends. Germline V CDR1 and CDR2: MNHEY, SMNVEV (reference sequence). The CDR3 reads CASSAQGPRYGYTF. The CDR3 nucleotides read TGTGCCAGCAGTGCACAGGGACCTCGGTATGGCTACACCTTC.

The V and J genes are TRBV7-3 and TRBJ2-3; 13 nucleotides align to TRBD2. CDR1 and CDR2 from the germline V gene are SGHTA and FQGTGA. The CDR3 sequence is 15 residues long. V gave up 5 bases and J gave up 5 bases; unmatched junction bases: 4. CDR3 sequence: CASSEGLAGLDTQYF. The CDR3 DNA sequence: TGTGCCAGCAGCGAGGGACTAGCGGGGCTAGATACGCAGTATTTT.

The chain links TRBV7-3 to TRBJ2-7; D is uncertain. Trimming took off 4 bases at V and 3 bases at J, with 10 bases between the two ends. Germline CDR1 is SGHTA and CDR2 is FQGTGA. CDR3 length: 13 amino acids. CDR3: CASSSSPDYEQYF. The CDR3 DNA is TGTGCCAGCAGCTCAAGCCCAGACTACGAGCAGTACTTC. The complete variable domain, with remaining parts taken from reference TRBV7-3 and TRBJ2-7, reads GAGVSQTPSNKVTEKGKYVELRCDPISGHTALYWYRQSLGQGPEFLIYFQGTGAADDSGLPNDRFFAVRPEGSVSTLKIQRTERGDSAVYLCASSSSPDYEQYFGPGTRLTVT.